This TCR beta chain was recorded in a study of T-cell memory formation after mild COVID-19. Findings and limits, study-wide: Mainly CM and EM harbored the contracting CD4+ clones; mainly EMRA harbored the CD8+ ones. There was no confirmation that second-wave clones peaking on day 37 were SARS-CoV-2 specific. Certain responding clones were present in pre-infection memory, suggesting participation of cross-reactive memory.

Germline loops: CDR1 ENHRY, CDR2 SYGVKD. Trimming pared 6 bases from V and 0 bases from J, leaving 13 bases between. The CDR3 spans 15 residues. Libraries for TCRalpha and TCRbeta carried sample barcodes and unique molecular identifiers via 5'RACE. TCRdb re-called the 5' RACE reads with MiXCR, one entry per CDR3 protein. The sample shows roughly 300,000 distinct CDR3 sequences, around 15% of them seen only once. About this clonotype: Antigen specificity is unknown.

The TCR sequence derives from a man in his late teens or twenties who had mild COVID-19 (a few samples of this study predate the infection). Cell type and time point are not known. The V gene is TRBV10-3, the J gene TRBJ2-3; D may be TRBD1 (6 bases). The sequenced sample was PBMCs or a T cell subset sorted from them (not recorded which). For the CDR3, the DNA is TGTGCCATCAGCTCTACAGGGCGAAGCACAGATACGCAGTATTTT. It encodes CAISSTGRSTDTQYF.